This T cell receptor beta chain was identified in a study of blood T cell repertoires in COVID-19. Across the study: Nucleic acid was either cDNA or gDNA, and it came from T cells, B-cell-depleted T cells, or PBMCs.

The protocol was immunoSEQ multiplex PCR, while the TCRdb copy is restricted to in-frame clones and leaves out a portion. Altogether around 84,000 clones are present, roughly 90% being singletons, with the ten largest covering 4.6%. Trimming cost V 4 bases and J 4 bases; bases outside gene matches: 12. Germline CDR1 SNHLY, CDR2 FYNNEI. The CDR3 has 17 amino acids. Sequencing was carried out using peripheral blood. This rearrangement joins TRBV2 to TRBJ2-2, with TRBD2 matching 7 bases. This TCR derives from a man between 45 and 60 years old with active COVID-19. CDR3 sequence: CASSAGEGPKFTGELFF. Written as DNA, the CDR3 is TGTGCCAGCAGTGCGGGGGAGGGACCCAAGTTCACCGGGGAGCTGTTTTTT.